Below, one T cell receptor beta chain is given with its context. This entry is derived from a study of cytomegalovirus exposure and HLA in healthy donors. Trimming took off 6 bases at V and 7 bases at J, with 19 bases between the two ends. Germline V gene lookup returns CDR1 MNHNS and CDR2 SASEGT. The CDR3 extends over 14 amino acids. A multiplex PCR was run with 60 Vbeta primers and 13 Jbeta primers. Sequencing was performed with immunoSEQ multiplex PCR; in TCRdb, only in-frame clones are kept and a portion is missing. Of roughly 130,000 clones in the sample, approximately 76% were seen once. V is TRBV6-1 and J is TRBJ2-7; D is possibly TRBD1 (6 bases). Specimen: PBMCs. This TCR came from a man between 40 and 49 years old in good health and CMV-seronegative. Written as DNA, the CDR3 is TGTGCCAGCAGCGCAGGGACACAGGCGGGTGAGCAGTACTTC. Its translation: CASSAGTQAGEQYF.